This T cell receptor beta chain was retrieved from a study of blood T cells in healthy people across ages. The CDR3 has 14 residues. Germline V gene sequence: CDR1 SGHTA, CDR2 FQGNSA. There are a few counts of this clonotype. Its antigen remains unknown. PCR was performed a second time for about 6 to 12 cycles using a sample-barcoded 5' primer and a J-beta primer mix. TCRdb used MiXCR to reprocess the 5' RACE reads, holding one entry per CDR3 protein. The sample includes 1.8 million or so distinct CDR3 sequences, approximately 40% of them seen just once. Whole-study findings and limits: A strong correlation between TCR beta diversity and naive T cell percentage was seen.

Sequenced material: blood. The chain carries TRBV7-2 and TRBJ2-4; no definite D call. The end of the DNA fits TRBJ2-5 better, so the J call may be wrong. This receptor was identified in a human donor in good health. Written as DNA, the CDR3 is TGTGCCAGCAGCCCCACAATGACGTACGAGACCCAGTACTTC. This codes for CASSPTMTYETQYF.